This entry lists 4 T cell receptor beta chains sequenced from one sample in a study of blood T cells in healthy people across ages. A second roughly 6 to 11 cycle PCR used barcoded and J-beta primers. One entry per CDR3 protein, called by TCRdb with MiXCR from the 5' RACE reads. The table has around 600,000 distinct CDR3 sequences, roughly 48% seen once. The sequencing input was blood. These receptor sequences come from a man at least 80 years old in good health.

V usage is TRBV6-2 or TRBV6-3 and J usage is TRBJ2-5, with 7 bases that match TRBD1. The J call may be mistaken, given a closer DNA end match to TRBJ2-7. The CDR3 totals 13 residues. CDR1 MNHEY and CDR2 SVGEGT come from the germline V gene. CDR3 residues: CASSRRQGNEQYF. Here the CDR3 DNA reads TGTGCCAGCAGTAGAAGACAGGGTAACGAGCAGTACTTC.

The rearrangement links TRBV7-2 to TRBJ2-1; 16 bases align to TRBD2. This CDR3 region has 18 residues. Germline V gene lookup returns CDR1 SGHTA and CDR2 FQGNSA. V shed 6 bases, J shed 2 bases, and the junction held 7 bases outside the gene matches. CDR3 amino acids: CASRLGLAGGYPYNEQFF. DNA for the CDR3: TGTGCCAGCAGATTGGGACTAGCGGGGGGGTACCCCTACAATGAGCAGTTCTTC.

The CDR3 bases are TGTGCCAGCAGCCCGGGGACTAGCGGGGGGGGGTACGGGTACAATGAGCAGTTCTTC. Protein: CASSPGTSGGGYGYNEQFF. The gene calls are TRBV7-9 and TRBJ2-1; 16 bases match TRBD2. The CDR3 extends over 19 amino acids. CDR1 is SEHNR, CDR2 FQNEAQ, per germline (reference sequence). V lost 5 bases, J lost 4 bases, and 11 bases stayed unmatched.

This clonotype has a handful of counts. CDR3 in DNA: TGTGCCAGCAGCCCTATGGGGACACAAGAGACCCAGTACTTC. Amino acids: CASSPMGTQETQYF. The rearrangement uses TRBV2 and TRBJ2-5, with a possible D match to TRBD1 (6 bases). Trimming left V 6 bases short and J 2 bases short, with 13 bases between. Germline CDR1 is SNHLY and CDR2 is FYNNEI. This CDR3 has 14 residues. Complete variable domain (other parts from reference TRBV2 and TRBJ2-5): EPEVTQTPSHQVTQMGQEVILRCVPISNHLYFYWYRQILGQKVEFLVSFYNNEISEKSEIFDDQFSVERPDGSNFTLKIRSTKLEDSAMYFCASSPMGTQETQYFGPGTRLLVL.